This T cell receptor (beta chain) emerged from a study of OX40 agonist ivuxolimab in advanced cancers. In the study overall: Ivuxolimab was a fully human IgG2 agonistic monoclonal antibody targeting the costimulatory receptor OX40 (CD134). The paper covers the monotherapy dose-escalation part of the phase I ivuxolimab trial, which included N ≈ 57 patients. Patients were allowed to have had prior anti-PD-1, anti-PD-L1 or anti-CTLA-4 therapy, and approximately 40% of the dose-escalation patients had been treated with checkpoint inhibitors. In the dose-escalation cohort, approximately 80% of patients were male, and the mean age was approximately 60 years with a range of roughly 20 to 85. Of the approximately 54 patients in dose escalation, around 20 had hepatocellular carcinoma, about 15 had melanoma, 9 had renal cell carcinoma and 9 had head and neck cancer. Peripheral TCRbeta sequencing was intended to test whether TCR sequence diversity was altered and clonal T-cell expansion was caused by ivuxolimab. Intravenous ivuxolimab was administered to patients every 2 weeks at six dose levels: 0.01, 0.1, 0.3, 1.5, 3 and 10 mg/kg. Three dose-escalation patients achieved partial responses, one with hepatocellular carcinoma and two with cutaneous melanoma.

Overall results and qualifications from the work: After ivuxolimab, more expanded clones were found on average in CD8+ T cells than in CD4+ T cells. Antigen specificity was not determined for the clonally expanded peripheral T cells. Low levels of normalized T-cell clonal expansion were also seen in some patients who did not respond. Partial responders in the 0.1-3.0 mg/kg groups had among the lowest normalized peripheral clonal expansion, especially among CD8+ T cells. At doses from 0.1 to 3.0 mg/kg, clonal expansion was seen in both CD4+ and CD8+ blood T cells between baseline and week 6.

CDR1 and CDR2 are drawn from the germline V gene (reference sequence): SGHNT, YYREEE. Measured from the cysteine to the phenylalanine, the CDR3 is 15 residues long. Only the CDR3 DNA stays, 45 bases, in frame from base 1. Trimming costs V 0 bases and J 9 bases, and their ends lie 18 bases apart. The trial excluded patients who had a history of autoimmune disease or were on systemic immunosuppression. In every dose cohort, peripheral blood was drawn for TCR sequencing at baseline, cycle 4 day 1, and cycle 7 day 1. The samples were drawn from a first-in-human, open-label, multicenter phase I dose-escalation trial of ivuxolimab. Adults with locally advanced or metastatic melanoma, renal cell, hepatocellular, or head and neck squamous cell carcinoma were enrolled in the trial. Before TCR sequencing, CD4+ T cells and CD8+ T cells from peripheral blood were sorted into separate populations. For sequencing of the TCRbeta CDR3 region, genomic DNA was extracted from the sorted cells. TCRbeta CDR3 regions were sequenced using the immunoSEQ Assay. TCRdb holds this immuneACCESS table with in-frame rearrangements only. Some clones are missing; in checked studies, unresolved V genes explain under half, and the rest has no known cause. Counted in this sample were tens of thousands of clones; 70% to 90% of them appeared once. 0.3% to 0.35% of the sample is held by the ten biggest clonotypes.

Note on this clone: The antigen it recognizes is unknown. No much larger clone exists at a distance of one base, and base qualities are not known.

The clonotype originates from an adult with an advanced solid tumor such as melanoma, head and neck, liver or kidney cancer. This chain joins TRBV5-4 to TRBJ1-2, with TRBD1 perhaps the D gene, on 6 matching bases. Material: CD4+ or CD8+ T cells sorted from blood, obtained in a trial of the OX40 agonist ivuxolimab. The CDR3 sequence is CASSLGGQSLSSYTF. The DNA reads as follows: TGTGCCAGCAGCTTGGGCGGACAGTCCCTATCGAGCTACACCTTC.